Described below is a single T cell receptor beta chain sequence and its context. Some clones are missing from TCRdb's copy, which holds only in-frame ones; the method was immunoSEQ multiplex PCR. This sample carries approximately 20,000 clones, approximately 90% of them seen once, and the ten largest clones take approximately 10%. Specified time point: peripheral blood 6 weeks after treatment start. Germline-derived CDR1 and CDR2 are SGHRS and YFSETQ. CDR3 size: 14 residues. The J segment lost 5 bases and the V segment lost 5 bases, leaving 8 bases of the junction unmatched. This sample is drawn from a study of PD-L1 blockade in urothelial cancer.

Here the sequenced sample was PBMCs, taken around atezolizumab (anti-PD-L1) treatment. The sequence came from a woman aged 60-75 years with urothelial cancer. The rearrangement links TRBV5-1 to TRBJ2-5; TRBD1 aligns across 8 bases. The CDR3 DNA is TGCGCCAGCAGGTCCCAGGGGGCTAGGGAGACCCAGTACTTC. It encodes CASRSQGARETQYF.